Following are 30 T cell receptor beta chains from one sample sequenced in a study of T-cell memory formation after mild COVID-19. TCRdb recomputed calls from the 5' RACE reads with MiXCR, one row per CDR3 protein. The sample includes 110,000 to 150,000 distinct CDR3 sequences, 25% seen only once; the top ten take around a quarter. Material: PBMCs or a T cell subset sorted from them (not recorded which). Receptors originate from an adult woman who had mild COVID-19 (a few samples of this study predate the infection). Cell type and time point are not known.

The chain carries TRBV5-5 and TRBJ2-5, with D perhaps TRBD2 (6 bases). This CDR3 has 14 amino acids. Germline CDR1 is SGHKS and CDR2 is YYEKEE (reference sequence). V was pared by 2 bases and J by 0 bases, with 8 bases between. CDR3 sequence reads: CASSFGDYQETQYF. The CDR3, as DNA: TGTGCCAGCAGCTTCGGGGACTACCAAGAGACCCAGTACTTC.

In DNA form, the CDR3 reads TGCGCCAGCAGCCAAGAGGATGGGGGCAGGGGGCCCCCCGAGCAGTACTTC. It codes for CASSQEDGGRGPPEQYF. This chain uses TRBV4-1 with TRBJ2-7; the match to TRBD1 covers 8 bases. With 0 bases clipped from V and 6 bases from J, the junction kept 13 bases outside the gene matches. The CDR3 spans 17 residues. Germline CDR1 MGHRA, CDR2 YSYEKL.

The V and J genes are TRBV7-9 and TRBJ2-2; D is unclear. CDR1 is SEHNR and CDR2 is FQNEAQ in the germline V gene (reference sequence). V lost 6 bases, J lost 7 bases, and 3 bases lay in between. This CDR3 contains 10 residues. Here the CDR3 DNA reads TGTGCCAGCAGGGACGGGGAGCTGTTTTTT. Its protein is CASRDGELFF.

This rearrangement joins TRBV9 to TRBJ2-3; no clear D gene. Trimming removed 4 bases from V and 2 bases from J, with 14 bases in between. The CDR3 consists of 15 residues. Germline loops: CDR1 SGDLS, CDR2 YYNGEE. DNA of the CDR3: TGTGCCAGCAGCCGGTCGGGCGTGATCACAGATACGCAGTATTTT. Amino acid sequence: CASSRSGVITDTQYF. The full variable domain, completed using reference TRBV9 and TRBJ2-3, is DSGVTQTPKHLITATGQRVTLRCSPRSGDLSVYWYQQSLDQGLQFLIQYYNGEERAKGNILERFSAQQFPDLHSELNLSSLELGDSALYFCASSRSGVITDTQYFGPGTRLTVL.

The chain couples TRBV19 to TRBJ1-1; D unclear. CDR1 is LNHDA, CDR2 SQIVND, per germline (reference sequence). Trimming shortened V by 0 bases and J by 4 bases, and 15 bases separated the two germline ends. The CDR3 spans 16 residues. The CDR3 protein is CASSIDWKPWGTEAFF. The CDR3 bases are TGTGCCAGTAGTATAGATTGGAAGCCTTGGGGCACTGAAGCTTTCTTT.

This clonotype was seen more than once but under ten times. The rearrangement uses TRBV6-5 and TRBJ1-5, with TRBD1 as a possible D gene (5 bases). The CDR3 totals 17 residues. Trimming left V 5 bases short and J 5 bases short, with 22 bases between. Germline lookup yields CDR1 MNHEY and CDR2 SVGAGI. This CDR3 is CASSPYGLRDGDQPQHF. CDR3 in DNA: TGTGCCAGCAGTCCCTATGGCCTCCGGGACGGGGATCAGCCCCAGCATTTT.

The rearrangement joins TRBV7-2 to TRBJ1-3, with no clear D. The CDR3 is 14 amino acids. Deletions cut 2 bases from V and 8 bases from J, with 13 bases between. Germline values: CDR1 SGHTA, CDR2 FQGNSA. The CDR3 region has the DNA TGTGCCAGCAGCTTATCGGGGTTCCCGGACACCATATATTTT. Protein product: CASSLSGFPDTIYF.

The CDR3 nucleotides are TGTGCCACCAGCAGAGCTAGGGGGCTTGGGGCCAACGTCCTGACTTTC. Translated, it gives CATSRARGLGANVLTF. The V gene is TRBV15, the J gene TRBJ2-6; 7 bases are a match to TRBD1. Germline CDR1 and CDR2: LNHNV and YYDKDF (reference sequence). CDR3 length equals 16 residues. Trimming removed 1 base from V and 3 bases from J; junction bases left unmatched: 3.

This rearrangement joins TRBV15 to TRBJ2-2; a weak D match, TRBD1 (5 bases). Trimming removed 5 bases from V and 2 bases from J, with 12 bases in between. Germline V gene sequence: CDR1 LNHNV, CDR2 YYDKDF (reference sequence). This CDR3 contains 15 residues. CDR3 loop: CATSPGHGNTGELFF. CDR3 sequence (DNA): TGTGCCACCAGCCCCGGACACGGCAACACCGGGGAGCTGTTTTTT. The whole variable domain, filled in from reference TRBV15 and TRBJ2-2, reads DAMVIQNPRYQVTQFGKPVTLSCSQTLNHNVMYWYQQKSSQAPKLLFHYYDKDFNNEADTPDNFQSRRPNTSFCFLDIRSPGLGDTAMYLCATSPGHGNTGELFFGEGSRLTVL.

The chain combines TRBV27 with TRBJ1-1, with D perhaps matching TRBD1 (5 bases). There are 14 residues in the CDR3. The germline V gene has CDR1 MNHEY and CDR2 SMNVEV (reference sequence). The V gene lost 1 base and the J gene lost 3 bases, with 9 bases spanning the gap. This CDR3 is CASSLYGGDTEAFF. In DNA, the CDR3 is TGTGCCAGCAGTTTATACGGAGGGGACACTGAAGCTTTCTTT.

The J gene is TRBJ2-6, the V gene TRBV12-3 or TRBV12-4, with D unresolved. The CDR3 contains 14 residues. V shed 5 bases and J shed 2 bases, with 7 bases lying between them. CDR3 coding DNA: TGTGCCAGCAGTGGAGAAGCTGGGGCCAACGTCCTGACTTTC. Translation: CASSGEAGANVLTF.

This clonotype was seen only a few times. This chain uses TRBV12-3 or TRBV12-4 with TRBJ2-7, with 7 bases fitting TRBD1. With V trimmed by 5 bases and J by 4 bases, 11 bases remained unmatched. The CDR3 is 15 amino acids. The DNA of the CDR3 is TGTGCCAGCAGTCCAATTTGGACGACAGGGTACGAGCAGTACTTC. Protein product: CASSPIWTTGYEQYF.

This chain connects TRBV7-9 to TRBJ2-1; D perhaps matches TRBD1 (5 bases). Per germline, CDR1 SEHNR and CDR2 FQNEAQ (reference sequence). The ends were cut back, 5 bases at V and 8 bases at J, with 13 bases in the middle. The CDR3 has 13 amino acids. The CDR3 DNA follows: TGTGCCAGCAGCCCTAGGGGTGGGGATGAGCAGTTCTTC. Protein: CASSPRGGDEQFF.

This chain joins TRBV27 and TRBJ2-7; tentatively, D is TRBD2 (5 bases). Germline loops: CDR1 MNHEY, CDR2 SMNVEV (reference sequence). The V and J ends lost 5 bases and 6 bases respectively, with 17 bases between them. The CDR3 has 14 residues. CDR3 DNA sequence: TGTGCCAGCAGTCCCGGGCGGGTGCATTCCGAGCAGTACTTC. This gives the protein CASSPGRVHSEQYF.

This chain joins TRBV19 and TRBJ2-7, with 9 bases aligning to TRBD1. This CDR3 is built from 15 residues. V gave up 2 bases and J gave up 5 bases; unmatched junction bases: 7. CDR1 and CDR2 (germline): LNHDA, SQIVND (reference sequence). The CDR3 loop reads CASSILPGQGHEQYF. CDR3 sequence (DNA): TGTGCCAGTAGTATACTTCCGGGACAGGGACACGAGCAGTACTTC.

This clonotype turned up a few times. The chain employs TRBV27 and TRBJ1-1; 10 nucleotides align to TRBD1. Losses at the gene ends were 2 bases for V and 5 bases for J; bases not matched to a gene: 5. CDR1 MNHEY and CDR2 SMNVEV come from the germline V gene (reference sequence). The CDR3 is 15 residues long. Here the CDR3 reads CASSLPDRGVTEAFF. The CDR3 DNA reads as TGTGCCAGCAGTTTACCGGACAGGGGGGTGACTGAAGCTTTCTTT.

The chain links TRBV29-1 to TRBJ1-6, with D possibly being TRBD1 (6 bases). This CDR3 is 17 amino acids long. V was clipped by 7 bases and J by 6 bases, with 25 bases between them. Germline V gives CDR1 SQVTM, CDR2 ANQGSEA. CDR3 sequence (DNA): TGCAGCGCGGGGACGGTTAATCAGGGGCCAAGTAATTCACCCCTCCACTTT. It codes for CSAGTVNQGPSNSPLHF. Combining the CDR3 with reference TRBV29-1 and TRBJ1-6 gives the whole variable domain SAVISQKPSRDICQRGTSLTIQCQVDSQVTMMFWYRQQPGQSLTLIATANQGSEATYESGFVIDKFPISRPNLTFSTLTVSNMSPEDSSIYLCSAGTVNQGPSNSPLHFGNGTRLTVT.

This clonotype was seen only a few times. Here the CDR3 DNA reads TGTGCCAGCAGCTTAATGGCGTCTAGCGCCCATGGGGAGCAGTTCTTC. It encodes CASSLMASSAHGEQFF. The J gene is TRBJ2-1, the V gene TRBV7-3, with a possible D match to TRBD2 (6 bases). Germline loops: CDR1 SGHTA, CDR2 FQGTGA. V shed 1 base and J shed 10 bases, with 20 bases lying between them. This CDR3 region has 16 residues.

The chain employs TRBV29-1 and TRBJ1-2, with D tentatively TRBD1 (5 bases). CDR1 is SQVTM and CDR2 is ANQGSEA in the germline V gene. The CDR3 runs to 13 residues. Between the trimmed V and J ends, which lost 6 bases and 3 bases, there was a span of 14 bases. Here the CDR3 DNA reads TGCAGCGTCCAGGGACCGGCGGACTATGGCTACACCTTC. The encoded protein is CSVQGPADYGYTF.

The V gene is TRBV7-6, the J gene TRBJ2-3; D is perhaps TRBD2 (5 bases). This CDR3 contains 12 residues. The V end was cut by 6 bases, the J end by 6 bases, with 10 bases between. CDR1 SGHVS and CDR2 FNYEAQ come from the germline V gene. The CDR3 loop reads CASRPLDDTQYF. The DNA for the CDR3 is TGTGCCAGCAGGCCACTAGATGATACGCAGTATTTT.

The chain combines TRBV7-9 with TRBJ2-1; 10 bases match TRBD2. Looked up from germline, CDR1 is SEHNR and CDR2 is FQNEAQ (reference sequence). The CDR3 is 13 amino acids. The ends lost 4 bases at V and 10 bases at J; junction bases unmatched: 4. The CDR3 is CASSSGTSVEQFF. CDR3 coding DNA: TGTGCCAGCAGCTCTGGGACTAGCGTAGAGCAGTTCTTC.

In DNA, the CDR3 is TGTGCCAGCAGCTTAGGGGGCAGCTATGGCTACACCTTC. It yields the protein CASSLGGSYGYTF. The chain joins TRBV7-9 to TRBJ1-2, with a weak D call TRBD1 (5 bases). Germline V CDR1 and CDR2: SEHNR, FQNEAQ (reference sequence). This CDR3 spans 13 amino acids. V lost 1 base and J 4 bases, leaving 7 bases between the germline ends.

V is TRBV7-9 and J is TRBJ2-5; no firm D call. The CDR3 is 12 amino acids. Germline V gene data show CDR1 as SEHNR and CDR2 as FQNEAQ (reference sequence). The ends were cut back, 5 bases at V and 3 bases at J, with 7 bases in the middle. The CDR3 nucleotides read TGTGCCAGCAGCGCCCTAGAAGAGACCCAGTACTTC. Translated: CASSALEETQYF.

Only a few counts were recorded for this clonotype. The CDR3 DNA is TGTGCCAGCAGTGATGGACAGGGTGTTACCTATGGCTACACCTTC. Residues: CASSDGQGVTYGYTF. V is TRBV27 and J is TRBJ1-2, with TRBD1 matching over 8 bases. The CDR3 length is 15 residues. Germline values: CDR1 MNHEY, CDR2 SMNVEV (reference sequence). V lost 5 bases to trimming and J lost 4 bases; unmatched junction nucleotides: 9.

CDR3 sequence reads: CASGLAGITDTQYF. CDR3 nucleotides: TGTGCCAGCGGACTAGCGGGAATCACAGATACGCAGTATTTT. The chain has TRBV6-2 or TRBV6-3 and TRBJ2-3; 12 bases fit TRBD2. With V trimmed by 8 bases and J by 2 bases, 2 bases remained unmatched. This CDR3 has 14 residues. The germline CDR1 and CDR2 sequences are MNHEY and SVGEGT.

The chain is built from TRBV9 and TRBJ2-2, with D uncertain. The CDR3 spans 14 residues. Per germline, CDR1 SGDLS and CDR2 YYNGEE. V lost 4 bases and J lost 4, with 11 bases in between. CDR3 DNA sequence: TGTGCCAGCAGCTCAAGCCCCTCCACCGGGGAGCTGTTTTTT. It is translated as CASSSSPSTGELFF.

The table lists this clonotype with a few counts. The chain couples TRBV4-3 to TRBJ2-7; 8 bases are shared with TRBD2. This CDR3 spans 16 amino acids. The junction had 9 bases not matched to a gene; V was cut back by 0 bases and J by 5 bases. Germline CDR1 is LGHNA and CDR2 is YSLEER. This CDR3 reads CASSQEPGLVINEQYF. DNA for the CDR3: TGCGCCAGCAGCCAAGAACCGGGACTAGTGATCAACGAGCAGTACTTC.

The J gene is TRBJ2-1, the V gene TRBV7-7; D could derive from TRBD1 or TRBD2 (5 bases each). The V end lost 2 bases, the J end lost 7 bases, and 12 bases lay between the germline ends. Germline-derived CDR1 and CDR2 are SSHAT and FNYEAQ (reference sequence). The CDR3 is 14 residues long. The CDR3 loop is CASSLWSGTNEQFF. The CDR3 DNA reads TGTGCCAGCAGCTTATGGTCAGGGACGAATGAGCAGTTCTTC.

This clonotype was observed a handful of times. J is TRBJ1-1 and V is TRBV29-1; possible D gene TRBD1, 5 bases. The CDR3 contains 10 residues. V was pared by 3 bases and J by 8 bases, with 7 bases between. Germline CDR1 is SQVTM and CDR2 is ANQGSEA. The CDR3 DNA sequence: TGCAGCGTTGAGACAGCCGAAGCTTTCTTT. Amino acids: CSVETAEAFF.

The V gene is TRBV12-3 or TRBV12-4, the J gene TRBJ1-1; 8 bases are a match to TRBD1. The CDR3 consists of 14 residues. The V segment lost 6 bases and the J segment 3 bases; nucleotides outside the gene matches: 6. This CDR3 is CASSGGQGHTEAFF. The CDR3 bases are TGTGCCAGCAGCGGCGGACAGGGTCACACTGAAGCTTTCTTT.